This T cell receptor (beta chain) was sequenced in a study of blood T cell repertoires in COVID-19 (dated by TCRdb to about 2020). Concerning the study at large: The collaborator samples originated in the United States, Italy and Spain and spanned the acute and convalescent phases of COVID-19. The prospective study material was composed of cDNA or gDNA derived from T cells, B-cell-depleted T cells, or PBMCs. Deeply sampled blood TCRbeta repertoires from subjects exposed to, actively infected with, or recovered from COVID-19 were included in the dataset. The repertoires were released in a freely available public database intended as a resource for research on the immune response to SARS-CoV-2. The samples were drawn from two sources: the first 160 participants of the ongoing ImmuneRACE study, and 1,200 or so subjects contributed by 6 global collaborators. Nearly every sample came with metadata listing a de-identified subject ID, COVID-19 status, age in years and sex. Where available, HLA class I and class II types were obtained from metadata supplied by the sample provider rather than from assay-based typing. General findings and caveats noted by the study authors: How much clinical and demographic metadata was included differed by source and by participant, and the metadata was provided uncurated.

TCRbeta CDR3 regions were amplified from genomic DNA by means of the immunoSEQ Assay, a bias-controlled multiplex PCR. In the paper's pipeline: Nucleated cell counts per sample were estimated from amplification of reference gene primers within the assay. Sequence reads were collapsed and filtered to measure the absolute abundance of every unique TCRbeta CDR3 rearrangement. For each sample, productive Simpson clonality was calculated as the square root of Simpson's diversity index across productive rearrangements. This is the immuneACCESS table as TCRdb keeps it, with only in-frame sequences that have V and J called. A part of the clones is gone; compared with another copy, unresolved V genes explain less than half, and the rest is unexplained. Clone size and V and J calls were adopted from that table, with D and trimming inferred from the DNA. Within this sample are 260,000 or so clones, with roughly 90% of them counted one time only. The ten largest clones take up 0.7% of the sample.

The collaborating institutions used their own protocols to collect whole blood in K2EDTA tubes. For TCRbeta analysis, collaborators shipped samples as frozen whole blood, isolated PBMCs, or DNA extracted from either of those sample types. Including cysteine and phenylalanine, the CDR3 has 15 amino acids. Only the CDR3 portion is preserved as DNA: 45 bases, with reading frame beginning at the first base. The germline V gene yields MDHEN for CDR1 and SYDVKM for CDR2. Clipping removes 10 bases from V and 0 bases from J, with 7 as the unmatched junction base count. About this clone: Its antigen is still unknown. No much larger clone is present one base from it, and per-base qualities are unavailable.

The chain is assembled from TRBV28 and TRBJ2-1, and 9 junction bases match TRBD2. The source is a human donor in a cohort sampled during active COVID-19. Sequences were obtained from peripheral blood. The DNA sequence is TGTGCCATCGCACTTAGCGGGGGCTCCTACAATGAGCAGTTCTTC. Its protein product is CAIALSGGSYNEQFF. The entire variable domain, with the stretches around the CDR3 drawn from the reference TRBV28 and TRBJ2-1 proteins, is DVKVTQSSRYLVKRTGEKVFLECVQDMDHENMFWYRQDPGLGLRLIYFSYDVKMKEKGDIPEGYSVSREKKERFSLILESASTNQTSMYLCAIALSGGSYNEQFFGPGTRLTVL.